Detailed here is one T cell receptor (beta chain). Deletions cut 0 bases from V and 13 bases from J, with 13 bases between. Germline CDR1 and CDR2: SGHKS and YYEKEE (reference sequence). The CDR3 is 13 amino acids. This specimen belongs to a study of OX40 agonist ivuxolimab in advanced cancers. The protocol was immunoSEQ multiplex PCR, while the TCRdb copy is restricted to in-frame clones and leaves out a portion. Among about 52,000 clones listed, 86% were seen once. V and J are TRBV5-5 and TRBJ1-4; no definite D call. The material was CD4+ or CD8+ T cells sorted from blood, obtained in a trial of the OX40 agonist ivuxolimab. The sequence was obtained from an adult with an advanced solid tumor such as melanoma, head and neck, liver or kidney cancer. In DNA, the CDR3 is TGTGCCAGCAGCTTGGGGACCGAATCCGGACTGTTTTTT. Translated: CASSLGTESGLFF.